This TCR beta chain stems from a study of T cell responses to AZD1222 COVID-19 vaccine. Study-level results: With two AZD1222 doses given, Spike-specific TCR breadth and depth both rose. Reports indicate that nearly half of spike-specific TCRs are directed at unmutated variant regions. Clonal diversity may have been underestimated in mostly white British donors.

On this clone: As yet, its antigen is unknown.

Clones were read by immunoSEQ multiplex PCR, and TCRdb kept only the in-frame ones, dropping some. This table holds roughly 140,000 clones, around 92% found once. This sample comprised peripheral blood, obtained after recovery from COVID-19. The origin of this receptor is an adult who had recovered from COVID-19.

CDR3 coding DNA: TGTGCCAGCAGCTTTCCTAGGGATGAGCAGTTCTTC. Translated: CASSFPRDEQFF. This chain uses TRBV7-9 with TRBJ2-1; D unresolved. V lost 3 bases and J lost 8, with 8 bases in between. Looked up from germline, CDR1 is SEHNR and CDR2 is FQNEAQ (reference sequence). There are 12 residues in the CDR3.